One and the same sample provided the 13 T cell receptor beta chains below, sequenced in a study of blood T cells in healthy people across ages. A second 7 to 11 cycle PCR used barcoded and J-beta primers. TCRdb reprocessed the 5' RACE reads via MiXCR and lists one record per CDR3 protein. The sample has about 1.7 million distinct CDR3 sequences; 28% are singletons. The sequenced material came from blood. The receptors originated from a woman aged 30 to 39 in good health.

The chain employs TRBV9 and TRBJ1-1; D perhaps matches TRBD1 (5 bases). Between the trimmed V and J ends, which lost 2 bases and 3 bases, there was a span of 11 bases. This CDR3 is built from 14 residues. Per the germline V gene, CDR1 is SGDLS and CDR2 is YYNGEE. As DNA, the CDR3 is TGTGCCAGCAGCGTGGCACTGGGGGACACTGAAGCTTTCTTT. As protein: CASSVALGDTEAFF.

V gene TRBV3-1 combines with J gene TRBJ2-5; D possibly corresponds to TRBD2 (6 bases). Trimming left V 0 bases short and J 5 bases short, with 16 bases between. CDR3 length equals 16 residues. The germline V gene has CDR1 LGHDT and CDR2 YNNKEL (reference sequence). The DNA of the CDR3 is TGTGCCAGCAGCCAAGATGATGGTTCCGGAGGGGAGACCCAGTACTTC. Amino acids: CASSQDDGSGGETQYF.

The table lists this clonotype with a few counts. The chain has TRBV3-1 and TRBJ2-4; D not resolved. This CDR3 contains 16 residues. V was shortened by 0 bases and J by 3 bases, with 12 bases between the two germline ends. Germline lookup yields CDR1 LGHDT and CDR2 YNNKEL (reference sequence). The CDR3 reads CASSQEGWGYKNIQYF. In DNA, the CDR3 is TGTGCCAGCAGCCAAGAAGGGTGGGGTTACAAAAACATTCAGTACTTC.

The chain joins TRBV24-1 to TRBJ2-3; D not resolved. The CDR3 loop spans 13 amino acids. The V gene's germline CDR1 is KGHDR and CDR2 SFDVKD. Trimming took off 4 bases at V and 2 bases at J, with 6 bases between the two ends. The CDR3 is CATSDPNTDTQYF. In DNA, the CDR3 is TGTGCCACCAGTGACCCCAACACAGATACGCAGTATTTT.

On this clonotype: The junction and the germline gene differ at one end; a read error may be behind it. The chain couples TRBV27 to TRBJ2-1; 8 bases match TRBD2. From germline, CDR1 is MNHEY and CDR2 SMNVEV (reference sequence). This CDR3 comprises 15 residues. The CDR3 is CAGSPGGGRYNEQFF. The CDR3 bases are TGTGCCGGCAGCCCGGGGGGGGGACGGTACAATGAGCAGTTCTTC.

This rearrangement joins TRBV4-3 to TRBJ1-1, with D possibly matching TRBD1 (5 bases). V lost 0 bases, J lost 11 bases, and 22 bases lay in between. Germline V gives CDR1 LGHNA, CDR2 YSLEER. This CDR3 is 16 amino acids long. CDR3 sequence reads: CASSQDPGEGRVEAFF. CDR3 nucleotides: TGCGCCAGCAGCCAAGACCCGGGTGAGGGGAGGGTGGAGGCTTTCTTT.

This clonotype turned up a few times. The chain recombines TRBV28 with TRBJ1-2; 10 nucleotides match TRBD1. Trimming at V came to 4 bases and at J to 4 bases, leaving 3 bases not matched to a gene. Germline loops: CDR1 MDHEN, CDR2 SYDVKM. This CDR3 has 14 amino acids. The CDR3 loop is CASSWGQGTYGYTF. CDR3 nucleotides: TGTGCCAGCAGTTGGGGACAGGGGACCTATGGCTACACCTTC.

The CDR3 DNA reads TGTGCCAGTAGTGCCCAGGCTTTTGACAGGGGCTATGGCTACACCTTC. This codes for CASSAQAFDRGYGYTF. The chain recombines TRBV19 with TRBJ1-2; 8 bases match TRBD1. The V gene end was trimmed by 5 bases and the J gene end by 4 bases; junction bases not matched to a gene: 12. The CDR3 runs 16 residues. Germline loops: CDR1 LNHDA, CDR2 SQIVND (reference sequence).

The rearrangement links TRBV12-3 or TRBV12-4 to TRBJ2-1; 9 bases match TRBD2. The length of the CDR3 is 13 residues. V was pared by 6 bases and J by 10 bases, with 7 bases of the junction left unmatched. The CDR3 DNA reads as TGTGCCAGCAGGTCCCAGCGGGAGGACGAGCAGTTCTTC. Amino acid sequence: CASRSQREDEQFF.

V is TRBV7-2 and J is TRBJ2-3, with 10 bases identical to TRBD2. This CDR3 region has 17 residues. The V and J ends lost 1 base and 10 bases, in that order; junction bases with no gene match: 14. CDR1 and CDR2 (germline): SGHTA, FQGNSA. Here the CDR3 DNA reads TGTGCCAGCAGCTTAGAAGGGGGTCGGCTAGCGGGAGAAGCGCAGTATTTT. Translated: CASSLEGGRLAGEAQYF. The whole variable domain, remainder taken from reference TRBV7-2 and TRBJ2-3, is GAGVSQSPSNKVTEKGKDVELRCDPISGHTALYWYRQSLGQGLEFLIYFQGNSAPDKSGLPSDRFSAERTGGSVSTLTIQRTQQEDSAVYLCASSLEGGRLAGEAQYFGPGTRLTVL.

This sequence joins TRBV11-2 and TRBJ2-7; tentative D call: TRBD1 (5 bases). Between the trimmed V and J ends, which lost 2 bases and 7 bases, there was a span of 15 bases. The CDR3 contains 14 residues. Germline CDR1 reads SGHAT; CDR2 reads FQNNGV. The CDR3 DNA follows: TGTGCCAGCAGCTTACCCAGGGTTCCCTGTGAGCAGTACTTC. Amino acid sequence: CASSLPRVPCEQYF.

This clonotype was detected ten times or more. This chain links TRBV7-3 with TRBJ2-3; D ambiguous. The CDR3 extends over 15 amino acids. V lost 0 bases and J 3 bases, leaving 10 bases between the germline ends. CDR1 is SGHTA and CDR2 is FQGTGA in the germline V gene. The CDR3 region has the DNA TGTGCCAGCAGCTTAACTAGTCAAAGGACAGATACGCAGTATTTT. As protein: CASSLTSQRTDTQYF. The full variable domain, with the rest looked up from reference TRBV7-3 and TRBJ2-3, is GAGVSQTPSNKVTEKGKYVELRCDPISGHTALYWYRQSLGQGPEFLIYFQGTGAADDSGLPNDRFFAVRPEGSVSTLKIQRTERGDSAVYLCASSLTSQRTDTQYFGPGTRLTVL.

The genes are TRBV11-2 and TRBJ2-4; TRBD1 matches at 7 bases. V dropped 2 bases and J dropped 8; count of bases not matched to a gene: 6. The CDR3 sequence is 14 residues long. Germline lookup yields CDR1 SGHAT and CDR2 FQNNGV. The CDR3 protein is CASSLNRGGDIQYF. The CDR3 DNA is TGTGCCAGCAGCTTAAACAGGGGTGGGGACATTCAGTACTTC.